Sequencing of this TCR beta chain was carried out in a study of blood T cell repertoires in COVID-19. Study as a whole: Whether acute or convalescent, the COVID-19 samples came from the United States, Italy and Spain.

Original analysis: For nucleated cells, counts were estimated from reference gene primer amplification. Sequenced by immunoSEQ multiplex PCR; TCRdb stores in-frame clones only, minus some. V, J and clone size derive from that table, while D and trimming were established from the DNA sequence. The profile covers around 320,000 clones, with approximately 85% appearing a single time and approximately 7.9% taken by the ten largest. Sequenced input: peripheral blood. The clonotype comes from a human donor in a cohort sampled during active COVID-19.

The CDR3 region has the DNA TGTGCCAGCAGCCCCGACAGGGGACCCTACGAGCAGTACTTC. Translated: CASSPDRGPYEQYF. The rearrangement links TRBV5-4 to TRBJ2-7; 8 positions match TRBD1. This CDR3 comprises 14 residues. The trim removed 4 bases at V and 2 bases at J, leaving 5 bases unmatched. Germline V gene lookup returns CDR1 SGHNT and CDR2 YYREEE (reference sequence).